Following are 20 T cell receptor beta chains from one sample sequenced in a study of blood T cell repertoires in COVID-19. TCRdb's copy holds only in-frame clones and misses some; the assay was immunoSEQ multiplex PCR. The data hold about 220,000 clones, with roughly 90% observed a single time. Sequences were obtained from PBMCs or T cells enriched from blood (not recorded which). The receptors come from a middle-aged woman with acute COVID-19.

A word on this clone: Within the sample, other DNA sequences also encode this same CDR3. The CDR3 DNA reads as TGTGCCAGCAGCTTACAGGGCTACAATGAGCAGTTCTTC. It specifies CASSLQGYNEQFF. V usage is TRBV7-3 and J usage is TRBJ2-1; possibly TRBD1 for D (5 bases). V gave up 2 bases and J gave up 3 bases, with 5 bases separating them. CDR1 and CDR2 (germline): SGHTA, FQGTGA. This CDR3 has 13 residues. Filled out from reference TRBV7-3 and TRBJ2-1, the complete variable domain reads GAGVSQTPSNKVTEKGKYVELRCDPISGHTALYWYRQSLGQGPEFLIYFQGTGAADDSGLPNDRFFAVRPEGSVSTLKIQRTERGDSAVYLCASSLQGYNEQFFGPGTRLTVL.

This clone has a single count. V is TRBV24-1 and J is TRBJ2-2; 10 bases are a match to TRBD1. The CDR3 extends over 16 amino acids. With V trimmed by 4 bases and J by 5 bases, 6 bases remained unmatched. CDR1 and CDR2 from the germline V gene are KGHDR and SFDVKD. CDR3 loop: CATSDSRTGGTGELFF. Written as DNA, the CDR3 is TGTGCCACCAGTGACTCAAGGACAGGGGGAACCGGGGAGCTGTTTTTT.

V is TRBV5-1 and J is TRBJ2-5, with 9 bases fitting TRBD2. CDR3 length: 15 residues. The germline V gene encodes CDR1 SGHRS and CDR2 YFSETQ. Trimming at V came to 0 bases and at J to 2 bases, leaving 2 bases not matched to a gene. The CDR3 sequence is CASSLAAGGQETQYF. The CDR3 DNA is TGCGCCAGCAGCTTGGCTGCGGGGGGGCAAGAGACCCAGTACTTC.

The chain combines TRBV3-1 (or the pseudogene TRBV3-2) with TRBJ1-2, with D possibly matching TRBD1 (5 bases). The CDR3 contains 14 residues. V shed 0 bases and J shed 8 bases, with 13 bases lying between them. Germline V gene lookup returns CDR1 LGHDT and CDR2 YNNKEL (reference sequence). CDR3 amino acids: CASSQDLGGVGYTF. The CDR3 DNA follows: TGTGCCAGCAGCCAAGATTTGGGAGGGGTCGGCTACACCTTC.

This clone was counted between two and nine times. Other DNA sequences within the sample encode an identical CDR3. The J gene is TRBJ1-2, the V gene TRBV27, with unresolved D. V was pared by 0 bases and J by 4 bases, with 6 bases between. From germline, CDR1 is MNHEY and CDR2 SMNVEV (reference sequence). The CDR3 is 13 amino acids. The CDR3 nucleotides read TGTGCCAGCAGTTTATCGTACAGCTATGGCTACACCTTC. It encodes CASSLSYSYGYTF.

Here the CDR3 reads CASSHRGDSPLHF. DNA for the CDR3: TGTGCCAGCAGCCACCGGGGGGATTCACCCCTCCACTTT. The genes are TRBV11-2 and TRBJ1-6; the D gene is possibly TRBD1 (5 bases). Germline V gene sequence: CDR1 SGHAT, CDR2 FQNNGV. V was pared by 5 bases and J by 8 bases, with 10 bases between. CDR3 length: 13 residues.

The chain carries TRBV6-5 and TRBJ2-7; 10 bases are shared with TRBD1. The CDR3 spans 16 residues. The junction had 12 bases not matched to a gene; V was cut back by 4 bases and J by 6 bases. CDR1 is MNHEY, CDR2 SVGAGI, per germline. CDR3 residues: CASSSIRDRGVSEQYF. CDR3 sequence (DNA): TGTGCCAGCAGTTCAATTCGGGACAGGGGCGTGAGCGAGCAGTACTTC.

The V and J genes are TRBV4-1 and TRBJ1-2; maybe TRBD1 (6 bases). This CDR3 is 14 amino acids long. The V gene's germline CDR1 is MGHRA and CDR2 YSYEKL. V dropped 6 bases and J dropped 3 bases, with 14 bases sitting between them. CDR3 coding DNA: TGCGCCAGCAGTGAACAGGGTATCCACTATGGCTACACCTTC. This encodes CASSEQGIHYGYTF.

In nucleotides, the CDR3 is TGTGCCAGCAGCTTAGCGGGTTTTCGGTCCCCGACTTTCTTT. It encodes CASSLAGFRSPTFF. The chain links TRBV11-2 to TRBJ1-1; no reliable D call. Germline V gene lookup returns CDR1 SGHAT and CDR2 FQNNGV. V was pared by 1 base and J by 12 bases, with 18 bases between. The length of the CDR3 is 14 residues.

The V call is TRBV6-5, the J call TRBJ2-5; TRBD2 aligns across 7 bases. The CDR3 consists of 14 residues. Germline-derived CDR1 and CDR2 are MNHEY and SVGAGI. The V segment lost 7 bases and the J segment 5 bases; nucleotides outside the gene matches: 10. The CDR3 reads CASIERGKSETQYF. CDR3 in DNA: TGTGCCAGCATCGAGCGGGGAAAATCGGAGACCCAGTACTTC.

The V call is TRBV5-1, the J call TRBJ1-1; a weak D match, TRBD1 (5 bases). CDR1 and CDR2 from the germline V gene are SGHRS and YFSETQ. The CDR3 sequence is 14 residues long. The V gene lost 6 bases and the J gene lost 3 bases, with 15 bases spanning the gap. Here the CDR3 reads CASIAGPSDTEAFF. The CDR3 DNA sequence: TGCGCCAGCATTGCAGGGCCCTCGGACACTGAAGCTTTCTTT.

The chain carries TRBV7-3 and TRBJ2-2; perhaps TRBD1 as D (6 bases). Looked up from germline, CDR1 is SGHTA and CDR2 is FQGTGA. This CDR3 spans 15 amino acids. The V end was cut by 1 base, the J end by 6 bases, with 12 bases between. The CDR3 DNA is TGTGCCAGCAGCTTAATATCAGGGGCCCCCGGGGAGCTGTTTTTT. It is translated as CASSLISGAPGELFF.

The chain has TRBV27 and TRBJ2-1; 7 bases map to TRBD2. The CDR3 consists of 12 residues. Losses at the gene ends were 4 bases for V and 9 bases for J; bases not matched to a gene: 3. Germline values: CDR1 MNHEY, CDR2 SMNVEV (reference sequence). The CDR3, as DNA: TGTGCCAGCAGTTACTGGGGGGGTGAGCAGTTCTTC. Amino acids: CASSYWGGEQFF.

This chain joins TRBV4-2 and TRBJ1-2; D is unclear. CDR1 is LGHNA and CDR2 is YNFKEQ in the germline V gene. CDR3 length equals 15 residues. Trimming stripped 0 bases from V and 3 bases from J, with 11 bases between. This CDR3 is CASSQDGEADYGYTF. In DNA form, the CDR3 reads TGTGCCAGCAGCCAAGATGGTGAGGCTGACTATGGCTACACCTTC.

V usage is TRBV19 and J usage is TRBJ1-6; TRBD1 aligns across 7 bases. The CDR3 spans 15 residues. CDR1 and CDR2 from the germline V gene are LNHDA and SQIVND (reference sequence). The V and J ends lost 4 bases and 7 bases, in that order; junction bases with no gene match: 7. The CDR3 is CASSTSGTANSPLHF. The CDR3 region has the DNA TGTGCCAGTAGTACCTCCGGGACAGCGAATTCACCCCTCCACTTT. Variable domain in full (rest from reference TRBV19 and TRBJ1-6): DGGITQSPKYLFRKEGQNVTLSCEQNLNHDAMYWYRQDPGQGLRLIYYSQIVNDFQKGDIAEGYSVSREKKESFPLTVTSAQKNPTAFYLCASSTSGTANSPLHFGNGTRLTVT.

V is TRBV9 and J is TRBJ2-7; 10 nucleotides match TRBD2. The CDR3 is made up of 16 amino acids. CDR1 is SGDLS and CDR2 is YYNGEE in the germline V gene. V was clipped by 5 bases and J by 3 bases; unmatched bases: 11. CDR3 residues: CASSPSGGGSNYEQYF. Written as DNA, the CDR3 is TGTGCCAGCAGTCCTAGCGGGGGCGGCTCTAACTACGAGCAGTACTTC.

The chain joins TRBV10-1 to TRBJ1-3; the D gene is possibly TRBD1 (6 bases). Deletions cut 8 bases from V and 4 bases from J, with 18 bases between. The CDR3 runs to 15 residues. Germline V gives CDR1 WNHNN, CDR2 SYGVQD (reference sequence). CDR3 coding DNA: TGCGCCAGCTCCGGGATGGGACATCTCGGAAACACCATATATTTT. It yields the protein CASSGMGHLGNTIYF.

The genes are TRBV4-3 and TRBJ2-1, with D maybe TRBD2 (6 bases). The V and J ends lost 3 bases and 8 bases respectively, with 11 bases between them. This CDR3 has 13 amino acids. From germline, CDR1 is LGHNA and CDR2 YSLEER. CDR3 nucleotide sequence: TGCGCCAGCAGCCACCGACCGGGGGATGAGCAGTTCTTC. This sequence encodes CASSHRPGDEQFF.

The CDR3 reads CASPHRDRASFSPSGANVLTF. CDR3 DNA: TGTGCCAGCCCCCACCGGGACAGGGCCTCTTTTTCGCCCTCTGGGGCCAACGTCCTGACTTTC. This chain joins TRBV27 and TRBJ2-6; 9 bases fit TRBD1. Per germline, CDR1 MNHEY and CDR2 SMNVEV (reference sequence). The CDR3 runs to 21 residues. Trimming took 8 bases from V and 0 from J; bases not matched to a gene: 20.

The chain recombines TRBV3-1 (or the pseudogene TRBV3-2) with TRBJ2-1, with 7 bases lining up with TRBD1. The germline V gene has CDR1 LGHDT and CDR2 YNNKEL (reference sequence). Trimming took 5 bases from V and 1 from J; bases not matched to a gene: 5. The CDR3 totals 15 residues. CDR3 loop: CASSSGRGSYNEQFF. The CDR3, as DNA: TGTGCCAGCAGCTCAGGCAGGGGGTCCTACAATGAGCAGTTCTTC.